The clone carrying this T cell receptor (beta chain) came up a few times. TCRdb passed the 5' RACE reads through MiXCR, listing each CDR3 protein once. This sample has approximately 600,000 distinct CDR3 sequences, with 9% to 15% found just once. The CDR3 totals 16 residues. Germline-derived CDR1 and CDR2 are SGHTA and FQGNSA. Germline trimming cut 2 bases from V and 5 bases from J; bases unmatched to any gene: 10. The data are from a study of T cells after yellow fever vaccination. V and J are TRBV7-2 and TRBJ2-5; 8 nucleotides match TRBD2. The receptor comes from a young man who received the YFV17D yellow fever vaccine. The input for sequencing was PBMCs, taken on the day of the yellow fever booster vaccination. The CDR3, as DNA: TGTGCCAGCAGCTTACTCCCAGCGGGAGCCGGGGAGACCCAGTACTTC. Amino acid sequence: CASSLLPAGAGETQYF.